This T cell receptor beta chain was identified in a study of blood T cell repertoires in COVID-19. Study-wide context: Both acute and convalescent COVID-19 samples were obtained from the United States, Italy and Spain. The cDNA or gDNA used as material had been derived from T cells, B-cell-depleted T cells, or PBMCs.

Followed over time, Seattle patients had been enrolled while infection was active. As processed by the authors: Reference gene primer amplification in the assay estimated nucleated cell counts. Profiling relied on immunoSEQ multiplex PCR, and the TCRdb table lists in-frame clones only, not all of them. V, J and clone size derive from that table, while D and trimming were established from the DNA sequence. Of 200,000 to 250,000 clones in the sample, roughly 80% were seen once. This clone has more than one count but fewer than ten. This TCR was sampled from a woman over 75 with COVID-19, enrolled during active disease. Sequences were obtained from peripheral blood.

In nucleotides, the CDR3 is TGTGCCAGCAGTTTCGACAGGGGCTACGAGCAGTACTTC. Amino acids: CASSFDRGYEQYF. The V call is TRBV7-2, the J call TRBJ2-7; 8 bases match TRBD1. The junction had 4 bases not matched to a gene; V was cut back by 6 bases and J by 3 bases. This CDR3 has 13 residues. In germline, CDR1 is SGHTA, CDR2 FQGNSA.